The source of this TCR beta chain is a study of somatic mutations in cytotoxic T cells in rheumatoid arthritis. General study findings and limits: There was no knowledge of the antigen targets of the expanded CD8+ clones.

Profiled with immunoSEQ multiplex PCR; TCRdb holds only in-frame clones, not every one. The table has fewer than 30,000 clones, roughly 69% seen once; the top ten hold approximately 9.4%. Unmatched junction bases numbered 12, after V lost 3 bases and J lost 8 bases. CDR1 and CDR2 from the germline V gene are SEHNR and FQNEAQ (reference sequence). The length of the CDR3 is 15 residues. Points on this clone: What it binds is unknown.

This TCR was sampled from a woman aged 18-29 years in good health. The sample consisted of CD8+ T cells sorted from blood. This sequence joins TRBV7-9 and TRBJ2-7; 8 positions match TRBD2. The CDR3 bases are TGTGCCAGCAGCTTGATCAAAGCGGGAGTAGTTCAGCAGTACTTC. Its protein is CASSLIKAGVVQQYF.